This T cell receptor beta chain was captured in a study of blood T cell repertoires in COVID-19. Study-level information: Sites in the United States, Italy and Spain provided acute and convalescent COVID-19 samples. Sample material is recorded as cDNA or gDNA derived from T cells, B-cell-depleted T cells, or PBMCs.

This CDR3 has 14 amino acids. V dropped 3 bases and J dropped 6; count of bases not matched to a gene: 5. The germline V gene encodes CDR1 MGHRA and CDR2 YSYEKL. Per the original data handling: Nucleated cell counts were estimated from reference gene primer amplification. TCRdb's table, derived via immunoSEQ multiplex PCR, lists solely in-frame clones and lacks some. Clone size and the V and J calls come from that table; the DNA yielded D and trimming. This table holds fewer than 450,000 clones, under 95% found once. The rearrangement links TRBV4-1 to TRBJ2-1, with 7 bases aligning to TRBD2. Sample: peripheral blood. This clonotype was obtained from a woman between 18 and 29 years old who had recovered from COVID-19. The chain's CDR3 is CASSQSGGSNEQFF. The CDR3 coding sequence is TGCGCCAGCAGCCAGTCGGGGGGTAGCAATGAGCAGTTCTTC.